This T cell receptor (beta chain) emerged from a study of cytomegalovirus exposure and HLA in healthy donors. Study-level points and caveats: Highly shared variants forming one cluster were likely a sequencing artifact. V- and J-gene trimming in TCR beta was tied to a missense DCLRE1C variant by an analysis performed later.

Notes on this clone: Its antigen is undetermined.

PCR involved 60 Vbeta and 13 Jbeta primers. The repertoire was sequenced with immunoSEQ multiplex PCR; TCRdb's copy has only in-frame clones and lacks some. The listing records 180,000 or so clones. This TCR came from a young woman in good health and CMV-seropositive. Sequenced material: PBMCs.

The CDR3 region has the DNA TGTGCCAGCAGCGTGACAGGGGGCCCTGAGACCCAGTACTTC. It codes for CASSVTGGPETQYF. The V and J genes are TRBV9 and TRBJ2-5, with 10 bases aligning to TRBD1. The trim removed 2 bases at V and 5 bases at J, leaving 3 bases unmatched. Germline values: CDR1 SGDLS, CDR2 YYNGEE. The length of the CDR3 is 14 residues. The full variable domain, with the rest looked up from reference TRBV9 and TRBJ2-5, is DSGVTQTPKHLITATGQRVTLRCSPRSGDLSVYWYQQSLDQGLQFLIQYYNGEERAKGNILERFSAQQFPDLHSELNLSSLELGDSALYFCASSVTGGPETQYFGPGTRLLVL.